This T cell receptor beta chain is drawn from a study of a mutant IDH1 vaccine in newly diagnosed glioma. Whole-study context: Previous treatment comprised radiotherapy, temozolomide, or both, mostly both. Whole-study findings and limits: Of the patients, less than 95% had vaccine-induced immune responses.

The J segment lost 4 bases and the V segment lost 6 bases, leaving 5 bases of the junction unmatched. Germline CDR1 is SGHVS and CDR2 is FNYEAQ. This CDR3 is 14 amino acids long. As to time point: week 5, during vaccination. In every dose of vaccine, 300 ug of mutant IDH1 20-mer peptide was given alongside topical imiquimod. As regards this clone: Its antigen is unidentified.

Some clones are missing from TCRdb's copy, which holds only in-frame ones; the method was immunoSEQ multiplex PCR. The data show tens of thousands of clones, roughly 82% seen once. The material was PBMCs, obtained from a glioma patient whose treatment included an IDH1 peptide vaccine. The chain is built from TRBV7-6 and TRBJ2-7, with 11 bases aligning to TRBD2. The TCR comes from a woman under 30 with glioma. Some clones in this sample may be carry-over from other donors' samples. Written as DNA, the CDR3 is TGTGCCAGCAGTCCCGGACTAGCGGGTTACGAGCAGTACTTC. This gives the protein CASSPGLAGYEQYF.